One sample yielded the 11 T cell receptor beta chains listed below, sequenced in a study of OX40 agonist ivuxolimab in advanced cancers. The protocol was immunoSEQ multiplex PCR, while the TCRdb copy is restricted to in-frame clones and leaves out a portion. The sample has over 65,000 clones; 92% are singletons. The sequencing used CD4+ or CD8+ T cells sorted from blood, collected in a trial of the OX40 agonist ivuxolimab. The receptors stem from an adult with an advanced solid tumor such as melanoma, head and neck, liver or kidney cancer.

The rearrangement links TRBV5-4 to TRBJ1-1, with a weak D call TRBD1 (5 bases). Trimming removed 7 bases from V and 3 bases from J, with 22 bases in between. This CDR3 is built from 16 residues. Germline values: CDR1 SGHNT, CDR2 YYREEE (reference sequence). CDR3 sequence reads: CASPSLNLQGYTEAFF. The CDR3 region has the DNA TGTGCCAGCCCCTCACTCAACCTCCAGGGATACACTGAAGCTTTCTTT.

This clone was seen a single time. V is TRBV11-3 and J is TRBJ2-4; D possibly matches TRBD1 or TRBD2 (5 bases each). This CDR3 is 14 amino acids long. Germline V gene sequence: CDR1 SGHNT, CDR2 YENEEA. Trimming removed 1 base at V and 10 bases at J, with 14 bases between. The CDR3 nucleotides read TGTGCCAGCAGCTTAGCTGGGCCGGGACGGATTCAGTACTTC. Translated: CASSLAGPGRIQYF.

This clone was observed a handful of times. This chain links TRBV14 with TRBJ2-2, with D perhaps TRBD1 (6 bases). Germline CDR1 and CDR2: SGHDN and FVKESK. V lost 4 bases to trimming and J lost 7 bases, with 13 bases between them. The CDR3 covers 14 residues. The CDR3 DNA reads TGTGCCAGCAGCCGCCAGGGGCAGGTCGGGGAGCTGTTTTTT. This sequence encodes CASSRQGQVGELFF. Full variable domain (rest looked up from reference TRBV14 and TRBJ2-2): EAGVTQFPSHSVIEKGQTVTLRCDPISGHDNLYWYRRVMGKEIKFLLHFVKESKQDESGMPNNRFLAERTGGTYSTLKVQPAELEDSGVYFCASSRQGQVGELFFGEGSRLTVL.

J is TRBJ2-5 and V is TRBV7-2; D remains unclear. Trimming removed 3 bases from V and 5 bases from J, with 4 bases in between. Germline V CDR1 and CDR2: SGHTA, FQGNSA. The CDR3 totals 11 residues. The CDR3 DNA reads TGTGCCAGCAGCTTTAAGGAGACCCAGTACTTC. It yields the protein CASSFKETQYF. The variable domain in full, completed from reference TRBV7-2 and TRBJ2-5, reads GAGVSQSPSNKVTEKGKDVELRCDPISGHTALYWYRQSLGQGLEFLIYFQGNSAPDKSGLPSDRFSAERTGGSVSTLTIQRTQQEDSAVYLCASSFKETQYFGPGTRLLVL.

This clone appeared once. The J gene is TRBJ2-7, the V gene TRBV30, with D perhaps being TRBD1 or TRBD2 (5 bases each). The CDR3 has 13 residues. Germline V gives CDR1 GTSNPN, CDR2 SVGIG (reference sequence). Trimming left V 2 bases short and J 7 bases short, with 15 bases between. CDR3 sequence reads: CAWSYGRGVEQYF. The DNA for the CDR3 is TGTGCCTGGAGTTACGGCCGGGGCGTAGAGCAGTACTTC.

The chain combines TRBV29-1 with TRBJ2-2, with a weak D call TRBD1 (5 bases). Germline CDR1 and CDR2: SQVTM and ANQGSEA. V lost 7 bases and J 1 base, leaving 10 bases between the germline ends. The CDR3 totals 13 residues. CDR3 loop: CSGGQGNTGELFF. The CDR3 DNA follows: TGCAGCGGTGGGCAGGGGAACACCGGGGAGCTGTTTTTT.

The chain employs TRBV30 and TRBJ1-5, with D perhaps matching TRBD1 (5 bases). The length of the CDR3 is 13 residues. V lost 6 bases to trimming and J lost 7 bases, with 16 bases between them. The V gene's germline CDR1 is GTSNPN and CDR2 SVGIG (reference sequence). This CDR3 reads CACSGVGEQPQHF. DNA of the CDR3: TGTGCCTGTTCGGGGGTGGGGGAACAGCCCCAGCATTTT. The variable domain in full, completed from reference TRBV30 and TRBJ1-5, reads SQTIHQWPATLVQPVGSPLSLECTVEGTSNPNLYWYRQAAGRGLQLLFYSVGIGQISSEVPQNLSASRPQDRQFILSSKKLLLSDSGFYLCACSGVGEQPQHFGDGTRLSIL.

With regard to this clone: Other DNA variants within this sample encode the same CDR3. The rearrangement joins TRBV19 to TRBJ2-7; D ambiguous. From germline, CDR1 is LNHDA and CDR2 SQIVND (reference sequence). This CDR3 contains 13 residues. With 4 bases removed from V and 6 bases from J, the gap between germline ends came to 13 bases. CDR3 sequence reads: CASSRIRFTEQYF. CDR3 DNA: TGTGCCAGTAGTAGGATCCGATTCACCGAGCAGTACTTC.

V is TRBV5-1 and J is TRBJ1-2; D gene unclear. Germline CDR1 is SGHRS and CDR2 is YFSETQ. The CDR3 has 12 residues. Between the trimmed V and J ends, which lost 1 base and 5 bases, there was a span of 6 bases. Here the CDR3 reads CASSLTEYGYTF. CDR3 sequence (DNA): TGCGCCAGCAGCTTGACAGAATATGGCTACACCTTC.

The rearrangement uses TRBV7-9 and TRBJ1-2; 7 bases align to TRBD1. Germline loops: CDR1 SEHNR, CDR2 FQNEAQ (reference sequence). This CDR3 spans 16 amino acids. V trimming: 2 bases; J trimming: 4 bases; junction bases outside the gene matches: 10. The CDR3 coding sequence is TGTGCCAGCAGCTTATCGTCCTGGGACAGTGGCTATGGCTACACCTTC. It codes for CASSLSSWDSGYGYTF.

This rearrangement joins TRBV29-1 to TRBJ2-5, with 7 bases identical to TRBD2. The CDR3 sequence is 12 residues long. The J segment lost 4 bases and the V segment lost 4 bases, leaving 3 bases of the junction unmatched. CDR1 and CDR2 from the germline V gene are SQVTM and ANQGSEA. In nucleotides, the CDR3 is TGCAGCGTTGCTCGCGGGAGAGAGACCCAGTACTTC. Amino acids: CSVARGRETQYF.